This passage covers 11 T cell receptor beta chains from one sample sequenced in a study of T cells in Graves' hyperthyroidism and ophthalmopathy. TCR beta CDR3 regions were amplified from RNA. The primer set for the first-round RT-PCR of the TCR CDR3 was HTBI. Each CDR3 protein gets one entry after TCRdb re-called the multiplex PCR reads with MiXCR. The profile covers about 200,000 distinct CDR3 sequences, with less than 20% appearing a single time and roughly 55% taken by the ten largest. Sequenced: blood. These TCRs come from a woman aged 50 to 60 with Graves' hyperthyroidism.

Notes on this clonotype: A much bigger clone sits one base away, suggesting this may be a read error. J is TRBJ2-7 and V is TRBV2; D remains unclear. The V end lost 9 bases, the J end lost 0 bases, and 9 bases lay between the germline ends. CDR1 is SNHLY and CDR2 is FYNNEI in the germline V gene. The CDR3 is 12 amino acids. Here the CDR3 reads CASKAVSYEQYF. In DNA form, the CDR3 reads TGTGCCAGTAAGGCGGTCTCCTACGAGCAGTACTTC.

This chain uses TRBV29-1 with TRBJ1-1, with D possibly being TRBD1 (5 bases). V was cut by 4 bases and J by 0 bases, with 9 bases left in between. Germline CDR1 is SQVTM and CDR2 is ANQGSEA. This CDR3 region has 13 residues. The CDR3 DNA is TGCAGCGTTGCCGGGGGTTTGAACACTGAAGCTTTCTTT. It yields the protein CSVAGGLNTEAFF.

The chain has TRBV20-1 and TRBJ2-1; the match to TRBD2 covers 8 bases. After removal of 6 bases from V and 6 bases from J, the junction contained 10 bases not matched to a gene. The CDR3 sequence is 14 residues long. Germline CDR1 is DFQATT and CDR2 is SNEGSKA (reference sequence). CDR3 in DNA: TGCAGTGCCACTCTGGGGCGGGGGGTCAATGAGCAGTTCTTC. Its protein product is CSATLGRGVNEQFF.

This clonotype was found a few times. V usage is TRBV10-1 and J usage is TRBJ1-1, with D unclear. V was cut by 6 bases and J by 5 bases, with 16 bases left in between. Germline V gene lookup returns CDR1 WNHNN and CDR2 SYGVQD (reference sequence). The CDR3 length is 14 residues. CDR3 nucleotides: TGCGCCAGCAGCCCCGCCATTAAGGGAACTGAAGCTTTCTTT. This sequence encodes CASSPAIKGTEAFF.

V and J are TRBV7-2 and TRBJ1-2; no clear D. From germline, CDR1 is SGHTA and CDR2 FQGNSA. Trimming pared 2 bases from V and 4 bases from J, leaving 14 bases between. This CDR3 contains 15 residues. The CDR3 coding sequence is TGTGCCAGCAGCTTAAGGGTCATTGAGGGCTATGGCTACACCTTC. Amino acids: CASSLRVIEGYGYTF.

This clonotype has at least ten counts. This chain uses TRBV12-3 or TRBV12-4 with TRBJ1-1; 8 nucleotides agree with TRBD1. The CDR3 runs 13 residues. Trimming cost V 6 bases and J 6 bases; bases outside gene matches: 6. The CDR3 nucleotides read TGTGCCAGCAGGCGACAGGGGAGCCCTGAAGCTTTCTTT. Its protein product is CASRRQGSPEAFF.

V and J are TRBV2 and TRBJ2-5; tentative D call: TRBD2 (6 bases). Trimming took 7 bases from V and 4 from J, leaving 10 bases between them. Germline V lookup: CDR1 SNHLY, CDR2 FYNNEI. The CDR3 runs to 12 residues. The CDR3 loop reads CASKSSAETQYF. The CDR3 region has the DNA TGTGCCAGCAAATCTAGCGCAGAGACCCAGTACTTC.

Remarks on this clonotype: It may be a read error: a sequence one base away is much more abundant. CDR3 sequence: CASSLDRGAGRVGYTF. CDR3 DNA: TGTGCCAGCAGTCTCGATAGAGGGGCAGGGAGGGTCGGCTACACCTTC. This chain joins TRBV2 and TRBJ1-2; D may be TRBD1 (5 bases). Germline lookup yields CDR1 SNHLY and CDR2 FYNNEI. This CDR3 region has 16 residues. V lost 5 bases, J lost 8 bases, and 24 bases lay in between.

This clonotype came up many times. The rearrangement uses TRBV12-3 or TRBV12-4 and TRBJ1-2, with D possibly being TRBD1 (5 bases). CDR3 length: 15 residues. With 8 bases removed from V and 4 bases from J, the gap between germline ends came to 20 bases. CDR3 region: CASVTPGSTGYGYTF. The CDR3 nucleotides read TGTGCCAGCGTAACGCCAGGGAGTACTGGCTATGGCTACACCTTC.

The chain couples TRBV6-1 to TRBJ2-1, with TRBD2 matching 14 bases. This CDR3 comprises 17 residues. Germline lookup yields CDR1 MNHNS and CDR2 SASEGT. Trimming at V came to 8 bases and at J to 1 base, leaving 7 bases not matched to a gene. CDR3 nucleotide sequence: TGTGCCAGCGGAACCCGACTAGCGGGAGGGTCCTACAATGAGCAGTTCTTC. This sequence encodes CASGTRLAGGSYNEQFF.

This clonotype was counted between two and nine times. The chain couples TRBV11-2 to TRBJ1-5; a possible D gene is TRBD1 (5 bases). The V and J ends lost 5 bases and 6 bases respectively, with 14 bases between them. Germline V lookup: CDR1 SGHAT, CDR2 FQNNGV. This CDR3 has 14 residues. The CDR3 loop reads CASSPQAGVQPQHF. The CDR3 DNA reads TGTGCCAGCAGCCCACAGGCGGGGGTTCAGCCCCAGCATTTT.